This T cell receptor (beta chain) was found in a study of shared clonotypes between healthy human individuals. Study results and limitations: A reduction in generation probabilities was seen for non-shared clonotypes relative to those shared by all four donors.

TCRdb's table, derived via immunoSEQ multiplex PCR, lists solely in-frame clones and lacks some. Of about 2.3 million clones in the sample, more than 80% were seen once. Participating donors were healthy, HIV-negative adults free of recent acute infections or vaccinations. Splitting of CD4+ cells produced CD45RA+ naive and CD45RA-negative memory subsets. Concerning this clone itself: Its specificity is unknown.

CDR3 length equals 15 residues. Germline V gene data show CDR1 as LNHNV and CDR2 as YYDKDF (reference sequence). The J segment lost 6 bases and the V segment lost 3 bases, leaving 9 bases of the junction unmatched. The sequence was obtained from a man in his late teens or twenties in good health. Some clones in this sample may be carry-over from other donors' samples. Sequenced sample: naive CD4+ T cells from PBMCs. Subset: CD45RA+ positively selected. This chain connects TRBV15 to TRBJ1-2; TRBD1 matches 8 bases. The CDR3: CATSRGQGAVDGYTF. DNA for the CDR3: TGTGCCACCAGCAGGGGGCAGGGGGCAGTGGATGGCTACACCTTC.